This TCR beta chain is drawn from a study of blood T cell repertoires in COVID-19. Across the whole study: PBMCs, B-cell-depleted T cells, or T cells provided the cDNA or gDNA that made up the material.

Seattle-derived patients entered the study during active infection and were followed longitudinally. Trimming removed 1 base from V and 7 bases from J, with 13 bases in between. This CDR3 is built from 14 residues. Germline V gene lookup returns CDR1 SGHTA and CDR2 FQGNSA. Original processing methods: For nucleated cells, counts were estimated from reference gene primer amplification. Clones were sequenced by immunoSEQ multiplex PCR, and TCRdb holds only the in-frame ones, with some missing. The DNA gave D and trimming, while V, J and clone size come from that table. This table holds about 410,000 clones, about 91% found once.

This chain links TRBV7-2 with TRBJ1-2; maybe TRBD1 (5 bases). This sequence was found in a woman aged 40-49 years with COVID-19, enrolled during active disease. The specimen was peripheral blood. CDR3 loop: CASSLGPQGGGYTF. CDR3 nucleotides: TGTGCCAGCAGCTTAGGTCCCCAGGGAGGTGGCTACACCTTC.